These 28 T cell receptor beta chains share one sample of origin, sequenced in a study of blood T cell repertoires in COVID-19. Repertoires were generated with immunoSEQ multiplex PCR, while TCRdb's copy carries only in-frame clones and drops some. The sample contains fewer than 150,000 clones, approximately 83% of which appear only once. The sample comprised peripheral blood. Receptors originate from a woman aged 50 to 65 with acute or convalescent COVID-19.

J is TRBJ1-6 and V is TRBV25-1; tentative D call: TRBD1 (5 bases). The ends were cut back, 0 bases at V and 10 bases at J, with 16 bases in the middle. Germline lookup yields CDR1 MGHDK and CDR2 SYGVNS. The CDR3 consists of 16 residues. CDR3 sequence reads: CASSEYRMGPNSPLHF. CDR3 in DNA: TGTGCCAGCAGTGAATACCGGATGGGGCCGAACTCACCCCTCCACTTT.

The chain recombines TRBV5-1 with TRBJ2-3; possible D gene TRBD1, 5 bases. Trimming took off 0 bases at V and 5 bases at J, with 13 bases between the two ends. The germline V gene encodes CDR1 SGHRS and CDR2 YFSETQ. This CDR3 has 15 residues. The CDR3 here is CASSLGEGVVDTQYF. DNA for the CDR3: TGCGCCAGCAGCTTGGGGGAAGGGGTGGTAGATACGCAGTATTTT.

This clone was seen a few times. The chain employs TRBV2 and TRBJ2-2, with 10 bases identical to TRBD2. V gave up 6 bases and J gave up 7 bases; unmatched junction bases: 8. CDR3 length equals 15 residues. CDR1 is SNHLY and CDR2 is FYNNEI in the germline V gene. CDR3 sequence (DNA): TGTGCCAGCAGGCTGCTAGCGGGGGATGGCGGGGAGCTGTTTTTT. The encoded protein is CASRLLAGDGGELFF.

Comment on this clone: The same CDR3 arises from other DNA sequences in this sample as well. The V gene is TRBV12-3 or TRBV12-4, the J gene TRBJ1-3; no reliable D call. CDR3 length: 11 residues. Trimming shortened V by 5 bases and J by 4 bases, and 3 bases separated the two germline ends. The CDR3 here is CASSPGNTIYF. DNA for the CDR3: TGTGCCAGCAGTCCGGGAAACACCATATATTTT.

The V and J genes are TRBV10-3 and TRBJ1-1; D gene uncertain. The CDR3 is 13 residues long. V dropped 10 bases and J dropped 1 base, with 13 bases sitting between them. Germline V CDR1 and CDR2: ENHRY, SYGVKD. In DNA form, the CDR3 reads TGTGCCACCCAAGGACTTACGAACACTGAAGCTTTCTTT. It yields the protein CATQGLTNTEAFF.

This clone came up once. The chain carries TRBV18 and TRBJ1-2; possibly TRBD1 for D (6 bases). The CDR3 has 15 amino acids. Trimming took off 3 bases at V and 0 bases at J, with 11 bases between the two ends. The germline V gene has CDR1 KGHSH and CDR2 LQKENI. CDR3: CASSPSDRPNYGYTF. For the CDR3, the DNA is TGTGCCAGCTCACCGTCTGACAGGCCTAACTATGGCTACACCTTC.

The chain uses TRBV12-3 or TRBV12-4 and TRBJ2-7; possibly TRBD1 for D (6 bases). Trimming removed 7 bases at V and 3 bases at J, with 10 bases between. This CDR3 is 12 amino acids long. The CDR3: CASTDRSYEQYF. In DNA, the CDR3 is TGTGCCAGCACAGACAGGAGCTACGAGCAGTACTTC.

The V call is TRBV4-1, the J call TRBJ1-1; a weak D match, TRBD1 (5 bases). Germline V gene data show CDR1 as MGHRA and CDR2 as YSYEKL. The length of the CDR3 is 14 residues. The V and J ends lost 4 bases and 4 bases respectively, with 13 bases between them. The CDR3 DNA is TGCGCCAGCAGCCGCTCGGGGGAGGGCACTGAAGCTTTCTTT. Translating gives CASSRSGEGTEAFF.

The chain recombines TRBV7-6 with TRBJ1-4; D call uncertain. Trimming took 0 bases from V and 3 from J, leaving 11 bases between them. The CDR3 runs to 16 residues. Looked up from germline, CDR1 is SGHVS and CDR2 is FNYEAQ. The CDR3 spells CASSLARRAANEKLFF. The CDR3 DNA is TGTGCCAGCAGCTTAGCGCGGAGGGCGGCTAATGAAAAACTGTTTTTT.

The rearrangement joins TRBV25-1 to TRBJ1-2, with TRBD1 matching 11 bases. Germline CDR1 and CDR2: MGHDK and SYGVNS. V dropped 1 base and J dropped 7; count of bases not matched to a gene: 8. The CDR3 contains 16 residues. The CDR3 DNA sequence: TGTGCCAGCAGTGAATCGCCCGGACAGGGGGCCTCTGGCTACACCTTC. Protein: CASSESPGQGASGYTF.

The chain uses TRBV9 and TRBJ1-1, with TRBD1 matching over 10 bases. V trimming: 4 bases; J trimming: 4 bases; junction bases outside the gene matches: 4. CDR3 length: 14 amino acids. Germline lookup yields CDR1 SGDLS and CDR2 YYNGEE. The CDR3 loop reads CASSLGQGGTEAFF. In DNA, the CDR3 is TGTGCCAGCAGCTTAGGACAGGGGGGCACTGAAGCTTTCTTT.

J is TRBJ2-1 and V is TRBV13; D is undetermined. Germline-derived CDR1 and CDR2 are PRHDT and FYEKMQ (reference sequence). The V end lost 7 bases, the J end lost 2 bases, and 12 bases lay between the germline ends. This CDR3 region has 14 residues. The CDR3 spells CASTNTDTYNEQFF. The CDR3 coding sequence is TGTGCCAGCACCAACACAGACACCTACAATGAGCAGTTCTTC.

V is TRBV3-1 (or the pseudogene TRBV3-2) and J is TRBJ1-5, with D possibly TRBD1 on 5 matching bases. Germline CDR1 reads LGHDT; CDR2 reads YNNKEL (reference sequence). Trimming pared 8 bases from V and 4 bases from J, leaving 15 bases between. CDR3 length: 14 amino acids. CDR3 sequence: CASQGLGDNQPQHF. CDR3 DNA: TGTGCCAGCCAGGGACTGGGAGATAATCAGCCCCAGCATTTT.

The rearrangement uses TRBV18 and TRBJ2-1; D remains unclear. CDR1 and CDR2 (germline): KGHSH, LQKENI. The CDR3 loop spans 15 amino acids. V lost 7 bases and J 3 bases, leaving 16 bases between the germline ends. The CDR3 region is CASLERAGSYNEQFF. The CDR3 DNA is TGTGCCAGCTTAGAAAGAGCAGGCAGCTACAATGAGCAGTTCTTC.

The chain carries TRBV5-1 and TRBJ1-2; 7 bases agree with TRBD1. Germline loops: CDR1 SGHRS, CDR2 YFSETQ. The length of the CDR3 is 14 residues. The ends lost 3 bases at V and 3 bases at J; junction bases unmatched: 5. The CDR3: CASSSTGADYGYTF. CDR3 nucleotides: TGCGCCAGCAGCTCCACAGGGGCGGACTATGGCTACACCTTC.

CDR3 DNA: TGCGCCAGCAGTCAATCATTCACGGACAGGGGAACGAACACTGAAGCTTTCTTT. The encoded protein is CASSQSFTDRGTNTEAFF. V gene TRBV23-1 combines with J gene TRBJ1-1; 9 bases line up with TRBD1. TRBV23-1 is filed as an ORF, its function uncertain. This CDR3 region has 18 residues. V lost 0 bases to trimming and J lost 1 base; unmatched junction nucleotides: 9.

The chain couples TRBV5-1 to TRBJ1-2, with D possibly matching TRBD1 (5 bases). CDR1 and CDR2 from the germline V gene are SGHRS and YFSETQ. Trimming removed 0 bases from V and 8 bases from J, with 11 bases in between. This CDR3 has 13 residues. CDR3 protein: CASSLGAGMGYTF. The CDR3 DNA reads as TGCGCCAGCAGCTTGGGGGCAGGGATGGGCTACACCTTC.

The rearrangement links TRBV4-2 to TRBJ1-6, with 7 bases lining up with TRBD1. The CDR3 consists of 15 residues. CDR1 and CDR2 (germline): LGHNA, YNFKEQ. The junction had 0 bases not matched to a gene; V was cut back by 1 base and J by 3 bases. The CDR3 spells CASSQGTGYNSPLHF. The DNA for the CDR3 is TGTGCCAGCAGCCAAGGGACAGGCTATAATTCACCCCTCCACTTT.

The CDR3 sequence: CASSGQANNEQFF. For the CDR3, the DNA is TGTGCCAGCAGCGGACAGGCGAACAATGAGCAGTTCTTC. This chain uses TRBV9 with TRBJ2-1, with a weak D call TRBD1 (6 bases). The ends were cut back, 3 bases at V and 5 bases at J, with 9 bases in the middle. Germline V gene data show CDR1 as SGDLS and CDR2 as YYNGEE. This CDR3 has 13 residues.

The CDR3 spells CARSLFFGTGGVNTEAFF. The CDR3 DNA reads as TGTGCCAGAAGCTTATTCTTTGGGACAGGGGGAGTGAACACTGAAGCTTTCTTT. This chain connects TRBV5-3 to TRBJ1-1, with 11 bases lining up with TRBD1. TRBV5-3 is reported as an ORF; its role is uncertain. The CDR3 spans 18 residues. Germline trimming cut 2 bases from V and 0 bases from J; bases unmatched to any gene: 9.

The V gene is TRBV28, the J gene TRBJ1-2; 8 bases align to TRBD1. In germline, CDR1 is MDHEN, CDR2 SYDVKM. This CDR3 contains 13 residues. J lost 9 bases, V lost 3 bases, and 6 bases had no gene match. The chain's CDR3 is CASSFGTGGSYTF. CDR3 nucleotides: TGTGCCAGCAGTTTCGGGACAGGAGGAAGCTACACCTTC.

The chain combines TRBV3-1 (or the pseudogene TRBV3-2) with TRBJ1-4; the match to TRBD1 covers 9 bases. Germline CDR1 LGHDT, CDR2 YNNKEL (reference sequence). Trimming cost V 5 bases and J 8 bases; bases outside gene matches: 9. This CDR3 contains 15 residues. In nucleotides, the CDR3 is TGTGCCAGCAGCGAGTCGACAGGGGGGTCGGAAAAACTGTTTTTT. Its translation: CASSESTGGSEKLFF.

The rearrangement joins TRBV9 to TRBJ2-3; 9 bases are shared with TRBD2. CDR1 and CDR2 from the germline V gene are SGDLS and YYNGEE. The CDR3 is 16 amino acids. V lost 0 bases and J lost 1; bases outside the gene matches: 3. The CDR3 reads CASSVDASGGTDTQYF. CDR3 bases: TGTGCCAGCAGCGTAGACGCTAGCGGGGGCACAGATACGCAGTATTTT.

The chain combines TRBV29-1 with TRBJ1-1; 8 nucleotides agree with TRBD1. This CDR3 is built from 14 residues. Germline loops: CDR1 SQVTM, CDR2 ANQGSEA. V was clipped by 6 bases and J by 3 bases; unmatched bases: 9. The CDR3: CSVRTGRAYTEAFF. CDR3 nucleotides: TGCAGCGTGCGGACAGGGAGGGCATACACTGAAGCTTTCTTT.

The chain couples TRBV10-3 to TRBJ1-1, with 7 nucleotides matching TRBD1. Germline assignment: CDR1 ENHRY and CDR2 SYGVKD. V lost 3 bases, J lost 4 bases, and 5 bases stayed unmatched. The CDR3 is 14 residues long. CDR3 sequence: CAISDRRDSTEAFF. For the CDR3, the DNA is TGTGCCATCAGTGATAGGAGGGACAGCACTGAAGCTTTCTTT.

The gene calls are TRBV21-1 and TRBJ1-2; TRBD1 reflects the table's D call only, with no check against the DNA. TRBV21-1 is listed as a pseudogene. The CDR3 consists of 16 residues. CDR3 sequence reads: CASSKNPGQGYYGYTF. The CDR3 DNA sequence: TGTGCCAGCAGCAAAAACCCGGGACAGGGGTACTATGGCTACACCTTC.

The chain links TRBV19 to TRBJ1-3, with D unresolved. CDR3 length: 14 amino acids. Trimming removed 4 bases from V and 2 bases from J, with 9 bases in between. Looked up from germline, CDR1 is LNHDA and CDR2 is SQIVND (reference sequence). The DNA of the CDR3 is TGTGCCAGTAGTAGGGCCTCTCCTGGAAACACCATATATTTT. Amino acid sequence: CASSRASPGNTIYF. The full variable domain, rest sourced from reference TRBV19 and TRBJ1-3, is DGGITQSPKYLFRKEGQNVTLSCEQNLNHDAMYWYRQDPGQGLRLIYYSQIVNDFQKGDIAEGYSVSREKKESFPLTVTSAQKNPTAFYLCASSRASPGNTIYFGEGSWLTVV.

The gene calls are TRBV6-5 and TRBJ1-1, with a tentative D call TRBD1 (6 bases). Trimming removed 6 bases at V and 5 bases at J, with 16 bases between. The CDR3 runs to 14 residues. The germline V gene has CDR1 MNHEY and CDR2 SVGAGI. CDR3 residues: CASRLRQESTEAFF. CDR3 coding DNA: TGTGCCAGCAGGCTTCGACAGGAAAGTACTGAAGCTTTCTTT.